Below are 20 T cell receptor beta chains sequenced from a single sample in a study of CD8 T cells in Susac syndrome. The authors reverse transcribed roughly 0.5 to 1 ug RNA with random hexamers. TCRdb ran MiXCR on the immunoSEQ multiplex PCR reads and lists one entry per CDR3 protein. The data hold over 350,000 distinct CDR3 sequences, with 75% to 90% observed a single time. The sample comprised CD8+ T cells from PBMCs. All receptors derive from a human donor with multiple sclerosis.

V and J are TRBV12-3 or TRBV12-4 and TRBJ2-1; the match to TRBD2 covers 11 bases. The CDR3 sequence is 15 residues long. V dropped 5 bases and J dropped 3; count of bases not matched to a gene: 3. The chain's CDR3 is CASSRLAGFYNEQFF. As DNA, the CDR3 is TGTGCCAGCAGTAGACTAGCGGGGTTCTACAATGAGCAGTTCTTC.

The rearrangement links TRBV30 to TRBJ1-1; D possibly corresponds to TRBD1 (6 bases). Germline lookup yields CDR1 GTSNPN and CDR2 SVGIG (reference sequence). V was pared by 4 bases and J by 6 bases, with 15 bases between. The CDR3 has 13 residues. The CDR3 protein is CAWTGGAGPEAFF. The CDR3 DNA reads as TGTGCCTGGACGGGGGGCGCGGGTCCTGAAGCTTTCTTT.

The V gene is TRBV10-3, the J gene TRBJ2-1; TRBD1 or TRBD2 may be the D gene (6 bases each). V dropped 4 bases and J dropped 3 bases, with 16 bases sitting between them. CDR1 is ENHRY, CDR2 SYGVKD, per germline. The CDR3 sequence is 16 residues long. CDR3 DNA: TGTGCCATCAGTGGGGGGGACAATTTGAACTACAATGAGCAGTTCTTC. Encoded protein: CAISGGDNLNYNEQFF.

The chain couples TRBV9 to TRBJ2-3; 7 bases map to TRBD2. Germline loops: CDR1 SGDLS, CDR2 YYNGEE. The length of the CDR3 is 15 residues. With V trimmed by 6 bases and J by 4 bases, 11 bases remained unmatched. The CDR3 reads CASTAGGRASDTQYF. The DNA of the CDR3 is TGTGCCAGCACCGCCGGGGGGAGGGCCTCAGATACGCAGTATTTT. The variable domain in full, with the rest retrieved from reference TRBV9 and TRBJ2-3, is DSGVTQTPKHLITATGQRVTLRCSPRSGDLSVYWYQQSLDQGLQFLIQYYNGEERAKGNILERFSAQQFPDLHSELNLSSLELGDSALYFCASTAGGRASDTQYFGPGTRLTVL.

The chain is built from TRBV4-2 and TRBJ1-5; D is unclear. Germline values: CDR1 LGHNA, CDR2 YNFKEQ. Between the trimmed V and J ends, which lost 0 bases and 6 bases, there was a span of 18 bases. This CDR3 has 17 amino acids. CDR3 nucleotides: TGTGCCAGCAGCCAAGATTTGAGCGTTGTGGTAAGTCAGCCCCAGCATTTT. The encoded protein is CASSQDLSVVVSQPQHF.

The gene calls are TRBV20-1 and TRBJ2-7; 7 nucleotides align to TRBD2. Germline V gives CDR1 DFQATT, CDR2 SNEGSKA (reference sequence). Losses at the gene ends were 1 base for V and 3 bases for J; bases not matched to a gene: 6. The length of the CDR3 is 14 residues. The CDR3 DNA follows: TGCAGTGCTAGAGGGGACTACGGAGGCTACGAGCAGTACTTC. It yields the protein CSARGDYGGYEQYF.

This sequence joins TRBV27 and TRBJ1-1; no firm D call. V lost 5 bases and J lost 4, with 11 bases in between. This CDR3 has 13 residues. Germline V lookup: CDR1 MNHEY, CDR2 SMNVEV (reference sequence). In DNA, the CDR3 is TGTGCCAGCAGTGGGTTCTTAGGCACTGAAGCTTTCTTT. Its protein is CASSGFLGTEAFF.

The V gene is TRBV27, the J gene TRBJ1-2; TRBD1 matches at 9 bases. Losses at the gene ends were 6 bases for V and 6 bases for J; bases not matched to a gene: 2. The V gene's germline CDR1 is MNHEY and CDR2 SMNVEV (reference sequence). The CDR3 totals 12 residues. CDR3 amino acids: CASRDRGDGYTF. The CDR3 region has the DNA TGTGCCAGCAGGGACAGGGGTGATGGCTACACCTTC.

J is TRBJ2-1 and V is TRBV9; D possibly corresponds to TRBD2 (6 bases). V lost 0 bases to trimming and J lost 3 bases, with 13 bases between them. The CDR3 is 16 residues long. The germline V gene encodes CDR1 SGDLS and CDR2 YYNGEE. This CDR3 reads CASSVEAGPVYNEQFF. The CDR3 nucleotides read TGTGCCAGCAGCGTAGAGGCGGGACCGGTCTACAATGAGCAGTTCTTC. Combining the CDR3 with reference TRBV9 and TRBJ2-1 gives the whole variable domain DSGVTQTPKHLITATGQRVTLRCSPRSGDLSVYWYQQSLDQGLQFLIQYYNGEERAKGNILERFSAQQFPDLHSELNLSSLELGDSALYFCASSVEAGPVYNEQFFGPGTRLTVL.

This clonotype was recorded only once. This rearrangement joins TRBV27 to TRBJ2-1; 13 bases are shared with TRBD2. The CDR3 consists of 16 residues. The germline V gene has CDR1 MNHEY and CDR2 SMNVEV (reference sequence). The J segment lost 7 bases and the V segment lost 2 bases, leaving 5 bases of the junction unmatched. CDR3: CASSLPPGLAGNEQFF. The CDR3, as DNA: TGTGCCAGCAGTTTACCTCCGGGACTAGCGGGGAATGAGCAGTTCTTC.

The V call is TRBV20-1, the J call TRBJ2-1, with 7 nucleotides matching TRBD1. Trimming took 1 base from V and 8 from J; bases not matched to a gene: 11. Germline assignment: CDR1 DFQATT and CDR2 SNEGSKA (reference sequence). The CDR3 covers 15 residues. The CDR3 sequence: CSARGLAQGHHEQFF. Here the CDR3 DNA reads TGCAGTGCTAGAGGTTTAGCACAGGGGCATCATGAGCAGTTCTTC.

V and J are TRBV10-3 and TRBJ1-1; the match to TRBD1 covers 7 bases. Germline V gene data show CDR1 as ENHRY and CDR2 as SYGVKD. After removal of 3 bases from V and 1 base from J, the junction contained 8 bases not matched to a gene. This CDR3 spans 16 amino acids. The CDR3 DNA is TGTGCCATCAGTGAACCGGGACAGCAGGCGAACACTGAAGCTTTCTTT. It specifies CAISEPGQQANTEAFF.

The chain combines TRBV30 with TRBJ2-4, with D tentatively TRBD1 (5 bases). The CDR3 consists of 15 residues. Trimming cost V 2 bases and J 0 bases, with 11 bases left between them. The germline V gene has CDR1 GTSNPN and CDR2 SVGIG (reference sequence). The CDR3 nucleotides read TGTGCCTGGAGTCGACAGATCTTAGCCAAAAACATTCAGTACTTC. Amino acid sequence: CAWSRQILAKNIQYF.

Only one count was recorded for this clonotype. The gene calls are TRBV5-1 and TRBJ1-4; 12 bases align to TRBD1. This CDR3 spans 17 amino acids. CDR1 and CDR2 from the germline V gene are SGHRS and YFSETQ. V was clipped by 4 bases and J by 8 bases; unmatched bases: 12. CDR3 sequence reads: CASSPLGVGTGGEKLFF. CDR3 sequence (DNA): TGCGCCAGCAGCCCCTTAGGAGTAGGGACAGGGGGCGAAAAACTGTTTTTT.

Comments on this clonotype: Compared with germline, one end of the junction differs, possibly owing to a read error. V gene TRBV24-1 combines with J gene TRBJ1-4; maybe TRBD1 (5 bases). This CDR3 spans 10 amino acids. Germline values: CDR1 KGHDR, CDR2 SFDVKD. The CDR3 nucleotides are TGCCGAGGGGCGGGCGAAAAACTGTTTTTT. Protein product: CRGAGEKLFF.

In nucleotides, the CDR3 is TGTGCCTGGAGCCGAGCCACAGGAGAAGCTTTCTTT. Residues: CAWSRATGEAFF. The genes are TRBV30 and TRBJ1-1, with D tentatively TRBD1 (5 bases). Germline V gives CDR1 GTSNPN, CDR2 SVGIG (reference sequence). This CDR3 has 12 residues. Trimming took off 3 bases at V and 8 bases at J, with 13 bases between the two ends.

This clonotype was picked up one time. The chain has TRBV28 and TRBJ2-3; D ambiguous. V shed 6 bases and J shed 2 bases, with 18 bases lying between them. From germline, CDR1 is MDHEN and CDR2 SYDVKM. This CDR3 has 16 amino acids. CDR3 protein: CASRMTPETDTDTQYF. The CDR3 coding sequence is TGTGCCAGCAGGATGACACCCGAAACTGACACAGATACGCAGTATTTT.

The chain couples TRBV6-4 to TRBJ2-2; TRBD1 is a possible D gene (5 bases). The V gene's germline CDR1 is MRHNA and CDR2 SNTAGT. CDR3 length: 14 amino acids. Trimming cost V 3 bases and J 7 bases, with 12 bases left between them. CDR3 nucleotide sequence: TGTGCCAGCAGTGAAGCCAGGGCGGACGGGGAGCTGTTTTTT. It yields the protein CASSEARADGELFF.

The chain has TRBV27 and TRBJ2-2, with unresolved D. Trimming took 5 bases from V and 3 from J, leaving 7 bases between them. The CDR3 is 13 amino acids. The germline CDR1 and CDR2 sequences are MNHEY and SMNVEV (reference sequence). Written as DNA, the CDR3 is TGTGCCAGCAGTCCGGGCTACACCGGGGAGCTGTTTTTT. This gives the protein CASSPGYTGELFF.

The J gene is TRBJ2-7, the V gene TRBV9; D may be TRBD2 (5 bases). The CDR3 is 15 amino acids. Germline CDR1 SGDLS, CDR2 YYNGEE. The V end was cut by 2 bases, the J end by 0 bases, with 12 bases between. The DNA for the CDR3 is TGTGCCAGCAGCGTCGCTCTAGCTACCTCCTACGAGCAGTACTTC. It is translated as CASSVALATSYEQYF.